Listed here are 14 T cell receptor beta chains from one sample, sequenced in a study of CDR3 diversity in severe acne. TCRdb reprocessed the PCR reads via MiXCR and lists one record per CDR3 protein. Here the sample spans tens of thousands of distinct CDR3 sequences, 49% being singletons. The source material was blood. These receptors all stem from a male donor with severe acne vulgaris.

This clonotype was found many times. The rearrangement uses TRBV20-1 and TRBJ2-7; TRBD2 agrees at 16 bases. The CDR3 covers 15 residues. The germline gives CDR1 DFQATT, CDR2 SNEGSKA (reference sequence). Trimming cost V 6 bases and J 3 bases; bases outside gene matches: 5. The CDR3 protein is CSAPGLAGGYYEQYF. The CDR3, as DNA: TGCAGTGCCCCGGGACTAGCGGGGGGGTACTACGAGCAGTACTTC.

This rearrangement joins TRBV11-2 to TRBJ1-1; 7 nucleotides agree with TRBD1. In germline, CDR1 is SGHAT, CDR2 FQNNGV. Trimming at V came to 3 bases and at J to 1 base, leaving 2 bases not matched to a gene. CDR3 size: 14 residues. CDR3 in amino acids: CASSLRTGNTEAFF. In DNA, the CDR3 is TGTGCCAGCAGCTTGCGGACAGGGAACACTGAAGCTTTCTTT.

As concerns this clonotype: An end of the junction does not agree with germline; a read error may underlie this. The genes are TRBV5-1 and TRBJ2-7, with 9 positions matching TRBD1. The length of the CDR3 is 14 residues. Looked up from germline, CDR1 is SGHRS and CDR2 is YFSETQ. In DNA, the CDR3 is TGCGCCAGCAGCCACGGACAGGGGACCTACGAGCAGTGCTTC. This codes for CASSHGQGTYEQCF.

The chain combines TRBV29-1 with TRBJ2-7; D gene uncertain. Trimming removed 4 bases from V and 6 bases from J, with 16 bases in between. The CDR3 consists of 13 residues. Germline V CDR1 and CDR2: SQVTM, ANQGSEA. CDR3 DNA: TGCAGCGTTGTAACATTAGAGTCGTTCGAGCAGTACTTC. It translates to CSVVTLESFEQYF.

The V call is TRBV20-1, the J call TRBJ1-4, with D possibly TRBD1 on 6 matching bases. V shed 8 bases and J shed 8 bases, with 18 bases lying between them. The CDR3 length is 13 residues. CDR1 and CDR2 from the germline V gene are DFQATT and SNEGSKA (reference sequence). CDR3 sequence (DNA): TGCAGTCCCAACGGGGGGCAGGGGGAAAAACTGTTTTTT. It yields the protein CSPNGGQGEKLFF.

This chain connects TRBV2 to TRBJ2-7; a weak D match, TRBD1 (6 bases). CDR3 length: 12 residues. V lost 8 bases to trimming and J lost 2 bases, with 10 bases between them. Germline loops: CDR1 SNHLY, CDR2 FYNNEI. As DNA, the CDR3 is TGTGCCAGCCAGGACAGAACCTACGAGCAGTACTTC. Translation: CASQDRTYEQYF.

This clonotype was picked up one time. The chain uses TRBV5-4 and TRBJ2-7; 8 nucleotides match TRBD2. The CDR3 has 15 amino acids. V was pared by 4 bases and J by 4 bases, with 10 bases of the junction left unmatched. Germline V gene data show CDR1 as SGHNT and CDR2 as YYREEE (reference sequence). The CDR3 DNA sequence: TGTGCCAGCAGCGAGAGGGCGGGGGGCGCTTACGAGCAGTACTTC. Its protein is CASSERAGGAYEQYF.

A note on this clonotype: At one end the junction does not follow the germline gene, possibly because of a read error. The chain combines TRBV7-7 with TRBJ2-7; D tentatively fits TRBD1 or TRBD2 (5 bases each). Looked up from germline, CDR1 is SSHAT and CDR2 is FNYEAQ (reference sequence). The CDR3 extends over 15 amino acids. The CDR3 protein is CASSLGDGGAYAEYF. CDR3 DNA: TGTGCTAGCAGCTTAGGGGACGGTGGCGCGTACGCGGAGTACTTC.

The chain has TRBV6-2 or TRBV6-3 and TRBJ2-7; TRBD2 matches at 10 bases. Unmatched junction bases numbered 7, after V lost 11 bases and J lost 6 bases. CDR1 is MNHEY and CDR2 is SVGEGT in the germline V gene. The CDR3 consists of 12 residues. The CDR3 spells CAGRLAGGEQYF. For the CDR3, the DNA is TGTGCCGGGCGATTAGCGGGAGGCGAGCAGTACTTC.

The V and J genes are TRBV20-1 and TRBJ2-1; 9 bases agree with TRBD2. Germline V gene lookup returns CDR1 DFQATT and CDR2 SNEGSKA (reference sequence). This CDR3 region has 15 residues. The J segment lost 2 bases and the V segment lost 3 bases, leaving 5 bases of the junction unmatched. The CDR3 bases are TGCAGTGCTAGGAGGGCGGGAGGGACCTACAATGAGCAGTTCTTC. The encoded protein is CSARRAGGTYNEQFF.

This clonotype was detected a few times. The chain employs TRBV19 and TRBJ1-5; D possibly corresponds to TRBD1 (6 bases). Per germline, CDR1 LNHDA and CDR2 SQIVND (reference sequence). The CDR3 loop spans 14 amino acids. Deletions cut 6 bases from V and 6 bases from J, with 15 bases between. The CDR3 is CASRGAGEIQPQHF. CDR3 DNA sequence: TGTGCCAGTAGAGGGGCAGGGGAGATTCAGCCCCAGCATTTT.

The chain joins TRBV7-2 to TRBJ2-6; no clear D gene. Germline V lookup: CDR1 SGHTA, CDR2 FQGNSA. This CDR3 contains 18 residues. Trimming pared 1 base from V and 0 bases from J, leaving 13 bases between. CDR3 in DNA: TGTGCCAGCAGCTTAGAGGTTTCCTGGGTCTCTGGGGCCAACGTCCTGACTTTC. It translates to CASSLEVSWVSGANVLTF. Full variable domain (outside the CDR3, taken from reference TRBV7-2 and TRBJ2-6): GAGVSQSPSNKVTEKGKDVELRCDPISGHTALYWYRQSLGQGLEFLIYFQGNSAPDKSGLPSDRFSAERTGGSVSTLTIQRTQQEDSAVYLCASSLEVSWVSGANVLTFGAGSRLTVL.

The chain employs TRBV2 and TRBJ2-7, with 8 bases that match TRBD1. The germline CDR1 and CDR2 sequences are SNHLY and FYNNEI. Unmatched junction bases numbered 8, after V lost 6 bases and J lost 4 bases. This CDR3 region has 14 residues. This CDR3 is CASRDGTGLYEQYF. The CDR3 coding sequence is TGTGCCAGCAGGGACGGGACAGGTTTGTACGAGCAGTACTTC. The full variable domain, its missing parts supplied by reference TRBV2 and TRBJ2-7, is EPEVTQTPSHQVTQMGQEVILRCVPISNHLYFYWYRQILGQKVEFLVSFYNNEISEKSEIFDDQFSVERPDGSNFTLKIRSTKLEDSAMYFCASRDGTGLYEQYFGPGTRLTVT.

The chain couples TRBV7-9 to TRBJ2-7; D is unclear. From germline, CDR1 is SEHNR and CDR2 FQNEAQ (reference sequence). The CDR3 has 11 amino acids. V was shortened by 3 bases and J by 6 bases, with 6 bases between the two germline ends. CDR3 sequence reads: CASSLSSEQYF. The CDR3 DNA reads as TGTGCCAGCAGCTTGTCGAGCGAGCAGTACTTC.